This TCR beta chain was obtained from a study of shared clonotypes between healthy human individuals. Study findings and constraints: Enrolling few donors narrowed the genetic and exposure-history diversity that was represented.

Germline lookup yields CDR1 LNHNV and CDR2 YYDKDF (reference sequence). The CDR3 spans 17 residues. V dropped 1 base and J dropped 6 bases, with 19 bases sitting between them. On sorted subsets, replicate PCRs used about 0.2 ug DNA, or about 30,000 T cell genomes. Generated by immunoSEQ multiplex PCR, the TCRdb table keeps only in-frame clones and is missing some. The table includes under 1,900,000 clones, around 98.5% detected once. Concerning this clone itself: Its antigen is unknown.

This TCR was sampled from a man aged 25 to 40 in good health. The V and J genes are TRBV15 and TRBJ1-5; D unclear. The specimen sequenced was naive CD4+ T cells sorted from blood. Subset described: CD45RA+ positively selected. As DNA, the CDR3 is TGTGCCACCAGCAGAGTAGCAGGCACTCCCAGAGGTCAGCCCCAGCATTTT. Protein product: CATSRVAGTPRGQPQHF.